One sample yielded the 18 T cell receptor beta chains listed below, sequenced in a study of sequential checkpoint blockade in melanoma. Treatment defined: randomized to nivolumab then ipilimumab (arm A) or the reverse (arm B). Profiled with immunoSEQ multiplex PCR; TCRdb holds only in-frame clones, not every one. The sample lists about 13,000 clones; around a quarter were seen once. The sample here was tumor tissue (inferred from file names), taken from a patient given nivolumab and ipilimumab in sequence. These receptors all come from a human donor with melanoma.

The chain uses TRBV14 and TRBJ1-2; D remains unclear. The length of the CDR3 is 13 residues. Looked up from germline, CDR1 is SGHDN and CDR2 is FVKESK. V was clipped by 0 bases and J by 4 bases, with 6 bases between them. CDR3 sequence: CASSQERGYGYTF. CDR3 nucleotide sequence: TGTGCCAGCAGCCAAGAACGGGGCTATGGCTACACCTTC.

This clone was observed a few times. The chain couples TRBV11-3 to TRBJ2-7; D gene ambiguous. This CDR3 has 15 amino acids. Trimming stripped 3 bases from V and 1 base from J, with 13 bases between. Per the germline V gene, CDR1 is SGHNT and CDR2 is YENEEA. Written as DNA, the CDR3 is TGTGCCAGCAGCTTGGGTCCAGACCTTTCCTACGAGCAGTACTTC. This gives the protein CASSLGPDLSYEQYF.

This clone was observed a few times. The chain links TRBV6-7 to TRBJ1-1; D uncertain. TRBV6-7 carries the ORF label, with uncertain function. The V and J ends lost 9 bases and 0 bases respectively, with 5 bases between them. The CDR3 length is 11 residues. This CDR3 reads CASLMNTEAFF. CDR3 in DNA: TGTGCCAGTTTAATGAACACTGAAGCTTTCTTT.

The chain carries TRBV28 and TRBJ2-5; a weak D match, TRBD2 (6 bases). V lost 3 bases and J lost 1, with 9 bases in between. This CDR3 contains 14 residues. Germline CDR1 reads MDHEN; CDR2 reads SYDVKM. In nucleotides, the CDR3 is TGTGCCAGCAGTTTTGGCGGGGTCCAAGAGACCCAGTACTTC. It encodes CASSFGGVQETQYF.

The V and J genes are TRBV10-3 and TRBJ1-3; D unclear. The CDR3 loop spans 14 amino acids. The germline V gene encodes CDR1 ENHRY and CDR2 SYGVKD. V lost 0 bases and J 4 bases, leaving 7 bases between the germline ends. For the CDR3, the DNA is TGTGCCATCAGTGAGTCTTCAGCCGGAAACACCATATATTTT. It specifies CAISESSAGNTIYF.

This clone ranks as large. V and J are TRBV28 and TRBJ2-7; a possible D gene is TRBD1 (6 bases). This CDR3 spans 14 amino acids. Germline loops: CDR1 MDHEN, CDR2 SYDVKM. V was cut by 6 bases and J by 6 bases, with 18 bases left in between. The CDR3 coding sequence is TGTGCCAGCAGGACAACAGGGAAGGCCAGCGAGCAGTACTTC. This sequence encodes CASRTTGKASEQYF.

The V call is TRBV5-1, the J call TRBJ2-1, with 9 bases that match TRBD2. V was pared by 9 bases and J by 2 bases, with 6 bases of the junction left unmatched. Germline-derived CDR1 and CDR2 are SGHRS and YFSETQ. The CDR3 loop spans 14 amino acids. DNA for the CDR3: TGCGCCACCTCGACTAGCGGAGCCTACAATGAGCAGTTCTTC. Protein product: CATSTSGAYNEQFF.

The chain is built from TRBV19 and TRBJ1-5; 9 nucleotides match TRBD1. J gave up 2 bases and V 5 bases, and 13 bases lay outside the gene matches. Per germline, CDR1 LNHDA and CDR2 SQIVND (reference sequence). The CDR3 consists of 18 residues. The CDR3 coding sequence is TGTGCCAGTAGTCTCTGGGACAGGGAGCTTTGGGGCAATCAGCCCCAGCATTTT. Protein: CASSLWDRELWGNQPQHF. Full variable domain (remainder filled in from reference TRBV19 and TRBJ1-5): DGGITQSPKYLFRKEGQNVTLSCEQNLNHDAMYWYRQDPGQGLRLIYYSQIVNDFQKGDIAEGYSVSREKKESFPLTVTSAQKNPTAFYLCASSLWDRELWGNQPQHFGDGTRLSIL.

This clone occurred once. The chain is built from TRBV19 and TRBJ2-3, with D unresolved. The CDR3 length is 13 residues. CDR1 and CDR2 from the germline V gene are LNHDA and SQIVND (reference sequence). V lost 5 bases and J lost 4, with 10 bases in between. In nucleotides, the CDR3 is TGTGCCAGTAGTGCCTCGCTCGCAGATACGCAGTATTTT. This codes for CASSASLADTQYF.

In its sample, this clone was seen a few times. The chain couples TRBV29-1 to TRBJ1-4; 7 bases fit TRBD1. With V trimmed by 1 base and J by 9 bases, 5 bases remained unmatched. CDR1 and CDR2 (germline): SQVTM, ANQGSEA. The CDR3 runs 13 residues. The CDR3 DNA reads TGCAGCGTTGAAGTACCACAGGGGAAAAAACTGTTTTTT. Translating gives CSVEVPQGKKLFF.

This clone was seen only a few times. This chain joins TRBV7-5 and TRBJ2-1; TRBD1, as called in the table, went unchecked against the DNA. TRBV7-5 is labeled a pseudogene. CDR3 length: 18 residues. The DNA for the CDR3 is TGTGCCAGCAGCCCCTTATCCGGGACAACCAGGAATTACAATGAGCAGTTCTTC. This encodes CASSPLSGTTRNYNEQFF.

This clone has only a few counts. This chain links TRBV10-3 with TRBJ1-5; D ambiguous. CDR1 and CDR2 from the germline V gene are ENHRY and SYGVKD. This CDR3 comprises 16 residues. The V and J ends lost 1 base and 0 bases respectively, with 10 bases between them. The CDR3 region has the DNA TGTGCCATCAGTGAGTTTGGCAGATATAGCAATCAGCCCCAGCATTTT. Translating gives CAISEFGRYSNQPQHF.

This clone has only a few counts. The V gene is TRBV15, the J gene TRBJ2-7; D gene unclear. The germline V gene encodes CDR1 LNHNV and CDR2 YYDKDF (reference sequence). The CDR3 is 14 amino acids. V lost 1 base and J lost 2, with 9 bases in between. The CDR3 DNA follows: TGTGCCACCAGCAGAGGTCCAACTCCCTACGAGCAGTACTTC. It codes for CATSRGPTPYEQYF. The complete variable domain, with remaining parts taken from reference TRBV15 and TRBJ2-7, reads DAMVIQNPRYQVTQFGKPVTLSCSQTLNHNVMYWYQQKSSQAPKLLFHYYDKDFNNEADTPDNFQSRRPNTSFCFLDIRSPGLGDTAMYLCATSRGPTPYEQYFGPGTRLTVT.

The chain has TRBV29-1 and TRBJ2-7, with a possible D match to TRBD2 (6 bases). V lost 3 bases and J lost 1, with 19 bases in between. The CDR3 consists of 16 residues. Germline CDR1 SQVTM, CDR2 ANQGSEA. The CDR3 here is CSVEGASGTGSYEQYF. As DNA, the CDR3 is TGCAGCGTTGAGGGAGCGTCCGGGACTGGATCCTACGAGCAGTACTTC.

V and J are TRBV6-8 and TRBJ1-1, with TRBD1 matching over 7 bases. Germline CDR1 and CDR2: MNHGY and SAAAGT. This CDR3 region has 14 residues. The J segment lost 7 bases and the V segment lost 2 bases, leaving 7 bases of the junction unmatched. DNA of the CDR3: TGTGCCAGCAGTTACAGGGGACAGCTCCTTGAAGCTTTCTTT. This sequence encodes CASSYRGQLLEAFF.

This clone has more than one count but fewer than ten. J is TRBJ2-3 and V is TRBV28, with TRBD2 matching 8 bases. Germline-derived CDR1 and CDR2 are MDHEN and SYDVKM. Trimming at V came to 5 bases and at J to 4 bases, leaving 14 bases not matched to a gene. The CDR3 has 17 residues. The CDR3 sequence is CASSPSFGSGVSDTQYF. CDR3 in DNA: TGTGCCAGCAGTCCCTCATTCGGTAGCGGGGTATCAGATACGCAGTATTTT. The whole variable domain, filled in from reference TRBV28 and TRBJ2-3, reads DVKVTQSSRYLVKRTGEKVFLECVQDMDHENMFWYRQDPGLGLRLIYFSYDVKMKEKGDIPEGYSVSREKKERFSLILESASTNQTSMYLCASSPSFGSGVSDTQYFGPGTRLTVL.

This clone was detected only a few times. This chain uses TRBV11-3 with TRBJ2-1; 10 bases line up with TRBD2. This CDR3 is 18 amino acids long. V shed 4 bases and J 2 bases; nucleotides not matched to a gene: 11. Germline values: CDR1 SGHNT, CDR2 YENEEA. The CDR3 loop is CASSSSILAGETYNEQFF. DNA for the CDR3: TGTGCCAGCAGCTCCTCGATTCTAGCGGGAGAAACCTACAATGAGCAGTTCTTC.

The chain carries TRBV19 and TRBJ1-5; no clear D gene. The CDR3 has 16 amino acids. Deletions cut 3 bases from V and 2 bases from J, with 14 bases between. Germline V gene data show CDR1 as LNHDA and CDR2 as SQIVND (reference sequence). The DNA of the CDR3 is TGTGCCAGTAGTATTTCGTACAACCAGGGCAATCAGCCCCAGCATTTT. Protein: CASSISYNQGNQPQHF.